Below are 30 T cell receptor beta chains sequenced from a single sample in a study of long-term antiretroviral therapy in people with HIV. With survey level as its setting, the immunoSEQ assay was v3.0. TCRdb's copy holds only in-frame clones and misses some; the assay was immunoSEQ multiplex PCR. The repertoire has about 25,000 clones, 81% of them found once; the top ten carry approximately 5.5%. Source: unsorted PBMCs, taken 4.4 years after starting antiretroviral therapy. The receptor source for this set is a young man with HIV.

The J gene is TRBJ1-5, the V gene TRBV28; D is perhaps TRBD1 (5 bases). Germline V CDR1 and CDR2: MDHEN, SYDVKM. CDR3 size: 17 residues. Deletions cut 3 bases from V and 6 bases from J, with 21 bases between. The CDR3 DNA follows: TGTGCCAGCAGTTTCGAGCTAACAGGAATGGGATCTCAGCCCCAGCATTTT. The encoded protein is CASSFELTGMGSQPQHF.

The chain recombines TRBV28 with TRBJ1-1, with D unresolved. V was clipped by 6 bases and J by 5 bases, with 19 bases between them. Germline CDR1 reads MDHEN; CDR2 reads SYDVKM. The CDR3 totals 15 residues. In nucleotides, the CDR3 is TGTGCCAGCAGCCGCTCGCCGGGGTATACTACTGAAGCTTTCTTT. Amino acid sequence: CASSRSPGYTTEAFF.

The V gene is TRBV19, the J gene TRBJ2-7; D tentatively reads TRBD1 or TRBD2 (5 bases each). V lost 3 bases, J lost 2 bases, and 11 bases lay in between. Germline-derived CDR1 and CDR2 are LNHDA and SQIVND (reference sequence). This CDR3 has 14 residues. CDR3 protein: CASSIGTGPYEQYF. The DNA for the CDR3 is TGTGCCAGTAGTATCGGAACGGGGCCCTACGAGCAGTACTTC. Full variable domain (missing parts from reference TRBV19 and TRBJ2-7): DGGITQSPKYLFRKEGQNVTLSCEQNLNHDAMYWYRQDPGQGLRLIYYSQIVNDFQKGDIAEGYSVSREKKESFPLTVTSAQKNPTAFYLCASSIGTGPYEQYFGPGTRLTVT.

This chain uses TRBV7-7 with TRBJ1-5, with D possibly TRBD1 on 6 matching bases. The CDR3 is 13 residues long. Per the germline V gene, CDR1 is SSHAT and CDR2 is FNYEAQ (reference sequence). CDR3 amino acids: CASYPQGTQPQHF. In DNA form, the CDR3 reads TGTGCTAGCTATCCTCAGGGGACTCAGCCCCAGCATTTT.

The sample holds a few counts of this clone. V is TRBV9 and J is TRBJ2-2; D is tentatively TRBD1 or TRBD2 (6 bases each). CDR1 is SGDLS and CDR2 is YYNGEE in the germline V gene. This CDR3 is 19 amino acids long. V shed 3 bases and J shed 0 bases, with 21 bases lying between them. The CDR3 DNA reads TGTGCCAGCAGCGGCGGGTGGGGGGCCGGTATTGCGAACACCGGGGAGCTGTTTTTT. The encoded protein is CASSGGWGAGIANTGELFF.

The gene calls are TRBV6-5 and TRBJ2-2, with 8 positions matching TRBD1. V dropped 6 bases and J dropped 4; count of bases not matched to a gene: 7. Germline V gives CDR1 MNHEY, CDR2 SVGAGI. The CDR3 loop spans 15 amino acids. CDR3 bases: TGTGCCAGCAGCCGCCGGGACAGGACCACCGGGGAGCTGTTTTTT. This encodes CASSRRDRTTGELFF.

The chain recombines TRBV2 with TRBJ2-3; D possibly corresponds to TRBD2 (6 bases). This CDR3 comprises 15 residues. With 4 bases removed from V and 2 bases from J, the gap between germline ends came to 13 bases. Per the germline V gene, CDR1 is SNHLY and CDR2 is FYNNEI. CDR3 in DNA: TGTGCCAGCAGTGGGGGCGGGGCGTTCACAGATACGCAGTATTTT. It encodes CASSGGGAFTDTQYF.

This rearrangement joins TRBV11-2 to TRBJ2-7; D could derive from TRBD1 or TRBD2 (6 bases each). There are 15 residues in the CDR3. V gave up 0 bases and J gave up 4 bases, with 13 bases separating them. Germline assignment: CDR1 SGHAT and CDR2 FQNNGV. The CDR3 DNA reads TGTGCCAGCAGCTTAGAGGCAGGGGCGGGGTACGAGCAGTACTTC. This translates into CASSLEAGAGYEQYF.

The rearrangement joins TRBV5-4 to TRBJ2-1; 10 bases match TRBD2. This CDR3 has 15 residues. Per germline, CDR1 SGHNT and CDR2 YYREEE (reference sequence). Germline trimming cut 2 bases from V and 4 bases from J; bases unmatched to any gene: 3. The CDR3 sequence: CASSFLTSGYNEQFF. The CDR3 DNA follows: TGTGCCAGCAGCTTTTTGACTAGCGGGTACAATGAGCAGTTCTTC.

The chain is built from TRBV19 and TRBJ2-6, with D hard to call. CDR3 length: 13 amino acids. V gave up 7 bases and J gave up 0 bases, with 4 bases separating them. Germline V gives CDR1 LNHDA, CDR2 SQIVND (reference sequence). The DNA of the CDR3 is TGTGCCAGTAATCCCTCTGGGGCCAACGTCCTGACTTTC. Translated: CASNPSGANVLTF.

The CDR3 region is CASSLEGPAQFF. The DNA for the CDR3 is TGTGCCAGCAGCTTAGAGGGCCCTGCGCAGTTCTTC. The chain is built from TRBV7-9 and TRBJ2-1; no definite D call. Deletions cut 1 base from V and 12 bases from J, with 10 bases between. CDR1 is SEHNR, CDR2 FQNEAQ, per germline (reference sequence). CDR3 length equals 12 residues.

This clone was found once. V usage is TRBV9 and J usage is TRBJ1-2; D might be TRBD1 (6 bases). The CDR3 has 15 residues. The V gene's germline CDR1 is SGDLS and CDR2 YYNGEE. V dropped 4 bases and J dropped 7 bases, with 20 bases sitting between them. The CDR3 region is CASSTQKTGSGGYTF. Written as DNA, the CDR3 is TGTGCCAGCAGCACTCAAAAGACAGGCAGCGGTGGCTACACCTTC. Variable domain in full (rest from reference TRBV9 and TRBJ1-2): DSGVTQTPKHLITATGQRVTLRCSPRSGDLSVYWYQQSLDQGLQFLIQYYNGEERAKGNILERFSAQQFPDLHSELNLSSLELGDSALYFCASSTQKTGSGGYTFGSGTRLTVV.

The chain combines TRBV27 with TRBJ1-5; D gene ambiguous. This CDR3 has 13 amino acids. Deletions cut 3 bases from V and 0 bases from J, with 3 bases between. Germline V lookup: CDR1 MNHEY, CDR2 SMNVEV (reference sequence). CDR3 loop: CASSLFSNQPQHF. The CDR3 DNA is TGTGCCAGCAGTTTGTTTAGCAATCAGCCCCAGCATTTT.

CDR3 protein: CASSPSEGLYGYTF. The CDR3 DNA follows: TGCGCCAGCAGCCCTTCGGAGGGCCTCTATGGCTACACCTTC. The V call is TRBV4-3, the J call TRBJ1-2; D is unresolved. V gave up 4 bases and J gave up 4 bases, with 13 bases separating them. The CDR3 is 14 residues long. Looked up from germline, CDR1 is LGHNA and CDR2 is YSLEER.

The chain carries TRBV7-3 and TRBJ2-2; D gene unclear. Between the trimmed V and J ends, which lost 1 base and 5 bases, there was a span of 5 bases. Germline V gene sequence: CDR1 SGHTA, CDR2 FQGTGA. The CDR3 extends over 13 amino acids. In DNA form, the CDR3 reads TGTGCCAGCAGCTTAATCTATACCGGGGAGCTGTTTTTT. Translating gives CASSLIYTGELFF. The full variable domain, its missing parts supplied by reference TRBV7-3 and TRBJ2-2, is GAGVSQTPSNKVTEKGKYVELRCDPISGHTALYWYRQSLGQGPEFLIYFQGTGAADDSGLPNDRFFAVRPEGSVSTLKIQRTERGDSAVYLCASSLIYTGELFFGEGSRLTVL.

This chain uses TRBV4-1 with TRBJ2-1, with TRBD2 matching over 15 bases. With V trimmed by 3 bases and J by 6 bases, 0 bases remained unmatched. Germline assignment: CDR1 MGHRA and CDR2 YSYEKL. The CDR3 length is 15 residues. For the CDR3, the DNA is TGCGCCAGCAGCCAGGGACTAGCGGGAGGCAATGAGCAGTTCTTC. It yields the protein CASSQGLAGGNEQFF.

The chain uses TRBV6-6 and TRBJ1-3; tentative D call: TRBD1 (5 bases). The CDR3 has 14 residues. Trimming stripped 7 bases from V and 0 bases from J, with 10 bases between. Germline CDR1 is MNHNY and CDR2 is SVGAGI (reference sequence). CDR3 nucleotides: TGTGCCAGCACCTCAGGGAACTCTGGAAACACCATATATTTT. It specifies CASTSGNSGNTIYF.

In its sample, this clone was seen once. The chain combines TRBV6-5 with TRBJ1-4; D unresolved. The V gene's germline CDR1 is MNHEY and CDR2 SVGAGI. CDR3 length equals 14 residues. V was clipped by 5 bases and J by 4 bases, with 11 bases between them. CDR3 sequence reads: CASSRTTLNEKLFF. DNA for the CDR3: TGTGCCAGCAGTCGGACGACTCTTAATGAAAAACTGTTTTTT.

The V call is TRBV5-5, the J call TRBJ2-7; D ambiguous. Germline V CDR1 and CDR2: SGHKS, YYEKEE (reference sequence). The CDR3 has 13 amino acids. Trimming cost V 0 bases and J 5 bases, with 9 bases left between them. The CDR3 here is CASSLGQDDEQYF. In DNA form, the CDR3 reads TGTGCCAGCAGCTTGGGCCAGGACGACGAGCAGTACTTC.

The chain recombines TRBV6-1 with TRBJ2-3; 16 bases align to TRBD2. The J segment lost 0 bases and the V segment lost 4 bases, leaving 4 bases of the junction unmatched. The CDR3 runs to 18 residues. CDR1 is MNHNS and CDR2 is SASEGT in the germline V gene. The CDR3 is CASSGGLAGGISTDTQYF. The CDR3 nucleotides are TGTGCCAGCAGTGGGGGACTAGCGGGGGGGATTAGCACAGATACGCAGTATTTT.

This chain's CDR3 is CASGGRPNQPQHF. CDR3 bases: TGTGCCAGCGGGGGACGACCCAATCAGCCCCAGCATTTT. The chain employs TRBV27 and TRBJ1-5; weak D call: TRBD1 (5 bases). Germline values: CDR1 MNHEY, CDR2 SMNVEV (reference sequence). The CDR3 has 13 residues. V dropped 8 bases and J dropped 3 bases, with 11 bases sitting between them.

The chain links TRBV19 to TRBJ2-1, with 8 bases that match TRBD2. This CDR3 has 16 amino acids. Germline V gives CDR1 LNHDA, CDR2 SQIVND (reference sequence). Germline trimming cut 3 bases from V and 5 bases from J; bases unmatched to any gene: 9. The CDR3 bases are TGTGCCAGTAGTATCGGGAGGGGGGCTCTGGACAATGAGCAGTTCTTC. This sequence encodes CASSIGRGALDNEQFF.

V gene TRBV2 combines with J gene TRBJ2-3, with unresolved D. The V gene's germline CDR1 is SNHLY and CDR2 FYNNEI. The CDR3 has 16 amino acids. V shed 1 base and J shed 2 bases, with 13 bases lying between them. As DNA, the CDR3 is TGTGCCAGCAGTGAAGAGACACCGACAAACACAGATACGCAGTATTTT. Translation gives CASSEETPTNTDTQYF.

This rearrangement joins TRBV7-9 to TRBJ2-7; D perhaps matches TRBD1 (5 bases). Trimming left V 5 bases short and J 5 bases short, with 10 bases between. The CDR3 totals 12 residues. Germline lookup yields CDR1 SEHNR and CDR2 FQNEAQ (reference sequence). The CDR3 spells CASSLVGDEQYF. In DNA form, the CDR3 reads TGTGCCAGCAGCCTGGTAGGGGACGAGCAGTACTTC.

The CDR3 nucleotides are TGTGCCAGCAGCCCGCTAGCGGGAGGAATGGGCAATGAGCAGTTCTTC. This sequence encodes CASSPLAGGMGNEQFF. This chain uses TRBV5-4 with TRBJ2-1, with 11 positions matching TRBD2. The CDR3 is 16 amino acids. V was clipped by 4 bases and J by 6 bases; unmatched bases: 9. Germline assignment: CDR1 SGHNT and CDR2 YYREEE (reference sequence).

The V and J genes are TRBV18 and TRBJ2-7; no definite D call. Between the trimmed V and J ends, which lost 3 bases and 2 bases, there was a span of 2 bases. The CDR3 runs 11 residues. Germline assignment: CDR1 KGHSH and CDR2 LQKENI. The CDR3 DNA follows: TGTGCCAGCTCACCCGCCTACGAGCAGTACTTC. Translation gives CASSPAYEQYF.

The chain has TRBV19 and TRBJ2-7, with no clear D. CDR1 and CDR2 (germline): LNHDA, SQIVND (reference sequence). This CDR3 comprises 14 residues. With 1 base removed from V and 0 bases from J, the gap between germline ends came to 7 bases. CDR3: CASSIGHGSYEQYF. The DNA for the CDR3 is TGTGCCAGTAGTATAGGACACGGCTCCTACGAGCAGTACTTC.

The rearrangement uses TRBV19 and TRBJ1-2; 7 positions match TRBD1. Losses at the gene ends were 6 bases for V and 2 bases for J; bases not matched to a gene: 6. CDR1 and CDR2 (germline): LNHDA, SQIVND (reference sequence). There are 14 residues in the CDR3. CDR3 DNA: TGTGCCAGTAGCATCGGGACAGCCAACTATGGCTACACCTTC. Translating it yields CASSIGTANYGYTF. Supplemented by reference TRBV19 and TRBJ1-2, the full variable domain reads DGGITQSPKYLFRKEGQNVTLSCEQNLNHDAMYWYRQDPGQGLRLIYYSQIVNDFQKGDIAEGYSVSREKKESFPLTVTSAQKNPTAFYLCASSIGTANYGYTFGSGTRLTVV.

The chain links TRBV10-1 to TRBJ2-7, with D possibly matching TRBD2 (5 bases). The V gene lost 6 bases and the J gene lost 0 bases, with 15 bases spanning the gap. Per germline, CDR1 WNHNN and CDR2 SYGVQD (reference sequence). CDR3 length: 15 residues. As DNA, the CDR3 is TGCGCCAGCAGCCGCACCCGGGATCGCTCCTACGAGCAGTACTTC. Translated: CASSRTRDRSYEQYF.

This chain connects TRBV7-9 to TRBJ1-4, with D unclear. CDR1 SEHNR and CDR2 FQNEAQ come from the germline V gene (reference sequence). Between the trimmed V and J ends, which lost 3 bases and 5 bases, there was a span of 13 bases. The CDR3 is 15 residues long. CDR3 sequence (DNA): TGTGCCAGCAGCTTTCTGTCGCCCAACAATGAAAAACTGTTTTTT. Its protein is CASSFLSPNNEKLFF.